Presented here are 23 T cell receptor beta chains from one specimen sequenced in a study of T cells in Graves' hyperthyroidism and ophthalmopathy. RNA transcripts yielded amplified TCR beta CDR3 regions. Researchers ran a first-round RT-PCR on the TCR CDR3 using the HTBI primer set. Using its own MiXCR run on the multiplex PCR reads, TCRdb lists one record per CDR3 protein. The data show some 570,000 distinct CDR3 sequences, around 14% seen once. The source material was blood. Receptors originate from a woman aged 18 to 35 with Graves' ophthalmopathy.

This clonotype was observed a few times. The chain employs TRBV4-2 and TRBJ2-7; TRBD1 might be the D (5 bases). V shed 2 bases and J shed 3 bases, with 17 bases lying between them. Per germline, CDR1 LGHNA and CDR2 YNFKEQ. The CDR3 covers 16 residues. This CDR3 is CASSQIGYDRDYEQYF. The CDR3 coding sequence is TGTGCCAGCAGCCAAATCGGGTACGACAGAGACTACGAGCAGTACTTC.

The chain carries TRBV7-9 and TRBJ2-7; 10 bases are shared with TRBD2. Germline CDR1 and CDR2: SEHNR and FQNEAQ (reference sequence). The CDR3 length is 19 residues. V trimming: 5 bases; J trimming: 1 base; junction bases outside the gene matches: 17. The CDR3 sequence: CASSPSGGVLAGNSYEQYF. Written as DNA, the CDR3 is TGTGCCAGCAGCCCAAGCGGGGGGGTTTTAGCGGGCAATTCCTACGAGCAGTACTTC.

J is TRBJ1-3 and V is TRBV4-2; D unclear. The length of the CDR3 is 17 residues. The germline V and J ends were trimmed by 1 base and 0 bases, with 13 bases remaining between them. The germline CDR1 and CDR2 sequences are LGHNA and YNFKEQ. The CDR3 spells CASSQADGAYSGNTIYF. The DNA for the CDR3 is TGTGCCAGCAGCCAAGCCGACGGAGCCTACTCTGGAAACACCATATATTTT.

In this sample, this clonotype turned up many times. The chain has TRBV12-3 or TRBV12-4 and TRBJ2-7, with 7 bases lining up with TRBD2. V was pared by 5 bases and J by 2 bases, with 6 bases of the junction left unmatched. CDR3 size: 14 residues. This CDR3 is CASSIGLAAYEQYF. The CDR3 DNA follows: TGTGCCAGCAGTATAGGGCTAGCGGCCTACGAGCAGTACTTC.

This clonotype was seen more than once but under ten times. The chain recombines TRBV19 with TRBJ1-5, with D maybe TRBD1 (6 bases). CDR3 length: 15 residues. V was trimmed by 6 bases and J by 0 bases, leaving 12 bases between them. CDR1 is LNHDA and CDR2 is SQIVND in the germline V gene (reference sequence). The CDR3 nucleotides read TGTGCCAGTAGATGGGACATTTATAGCAATCAGCCCCAGCATTTT. Protein product: CASRWDIYSNQPQHF.

Many counts were recorded for this clonotype. This chain links TRBV28 with TRBJ2-7; TRBD1 matches at 12 bases. Germline lookup yields CDR1 MDHEN and CDR2 SYDVKM. V shed 7 bases and J 4 bases; nucleotides not matched to a gene: 11. This CDR3 is built from 16 residues. The CDR3, as DNA: TGTGCCAGCATCGGTGGGGGGGACAGGGGGCTATACGAGCAGTACTTC. It encodes CASIGGGDRGLYEQYF.

A few counts support this clonotype. The rearrangement links TRBV6-5 to TRBJ1-5; TRBD1 might be the D (5 bases). This CDR3 comprises 15 residues. Germline V gene lookup returns CDR1 MNHEY and CDR2 SVGAGI. V gave up 0 bases and J gave up 7 bases, with 13 bases separating them. CDR3 residues: CASSYSRQGGQPQHF. CDR3 DNA: TGTGCCAGCAGTTACTCGAGGCAGGGTGGACAGCCCCAGCATTTT.

This clonotype was detected ten times or more. This chain links TRBV20-1 with TRBJ1-1, with 8 bases lining up with TRBD1. The V and J ends lost 0 bases and 0 bases, in that order; junction bases with no gene match: 15. The CDR3 totals 19 residues. Germline lookup yields CDR1 DFQATT and CDR2 SNEGSKA (reference sequence). For the CDR3, the DNA is TGCAGTGCTAGAGAGCTACCTGGACAGGGAGCCTTTATGAACACTGAAGCTTTCTTT. Translated, it gives CSARELPGQGAFMNTEAFF.

This clonotype was seen many times. This chain joins TRBV29-1 and TRBJ2-5; weak D call: TRBD1 (6 bases). Deletions cut 6 bases from V and 2 bases from J, with 13 bases between. The CDR3 extends over 13 amino acids. Germline V gene lookup returns CDR1 SQVTM and CDR2 ANQGSEA. The CDR3 loop reads CSVCYRVQETQYF. DNA for the CDR3: TGCAGCGTATGCTACAGGGTACAAGAGACCCAGTACTTC.

There are many counts of this clonotype. This chain uses TRBV27 with TRBJ2-1; D is ambiguous. Per germline, CDR1 MNHEY and CDR2 SMNVEV (reference sequence). V shed 0 bases and J shed 10 bases, with 13 bases lying between them. This CDR3 has 14 amino acids. CDR3 bases: TGTGCCAGCAGTTTATCGGGCAGCAAGTACGAGCAGTTCTTC. It specifies CASSLSGSKYEQFF.

With regard to this clonotype: A much bigger clone sits one base away, suggesting this may be a read error. The rearrangement links TRBV30 to TRBJ2-3; D is possibly TRBD1 (6 bases). The V and J ends lost 2 bases and 4 bases respectively, with 16 bases between them. The CDR3 spans 15 residues. Germline lookup yields CDR1 GTSNPN and CDR2 SVGIG (reference sequence). The CDR3 loop is CAWSRTGIGPDTQYF. CDR3 nucleotide sequence: TGTGCCTGGAGTCGAACAGGGATCGGCCCAGATACGCAGTATTTT.

This clonotype was seen many times. The chain is built from TRBV30 and TRBJ2-5; tentatively, D is TRBD2 (5 bases). The CDR3 length is 14 residues. Germline-derived CDR1 and CDR2 are GTSNPN and SVGIG (reference sequence). The ends were cut back, 3 bases at V and 2 bases at J, with 13 bases in the middle. The CDR3 nucleotides are TGTGCCTGGAGCCGGGATAACACACAAGAGACCCAGTACTTC. The encoded protein is CAWSRDNTQETQYF.

This clonotype was counted between two and nine times. The chain is built from TRBV5-1 and TRBJ2-3; D may be TRBD1 or TRBD2 (5 bases each). CDR3 length: 15 amino acids. CDR1 and CDR2 from the germline V gene are SGHRS and YFSETQ. The ends were cut back, 4 bases at V and 3 bases at J, with 15 bases in the middle. CDR3: CASSPDGGWTDTQYF. The CDR3 DNA reads as TGCGCCAGCAGCCCCGATGGGGGTTGGACAGATACGCAGTATTTT. The whole variable domain, filled in from reference TRBV5-1 and TRBJ2-3, reads KAGVTQTPRYLIKTRGQQVTLSCSPISGHRSVSWYQQTPGQGLQFLFEYFSETQRNKGNFPGRFSGRQFSNSRSEMNVSTLELGDSALYLCASSPDGGWTDTQYFGPGTRLTVL.

Only a few counts were recorded for this clonotype. The V and J genes are TRBV27 and TRBJ2-7, with 7 bases lining up with TRBD2. Germline loops: CDR1 MNHEY, CDR2 SMNVEV (reference sequence). V was clipped by 3 bases and J by 2 bases; unmatched bases: 10. The CDR3 has 16 residues. The CDR3 reads CASSLALAGATYEQYF. The CDR3 DNA sequence: TGTGCCAGCAGTTTGGCTTTGGCGGGAGCCACCTACGAGCAGTACTTC.

The table lists this clonotype with many counts. The chain recombines TRBV24-1 with TRBJ2-3, with 7 bases identical to TRBD1. The CDR3 contains 15 residues. V was clipped by 0 bases and J by 6 bases; unmatched bases: 5. CDR1 is KGHDR and CDR2 is SFDVKD in the germline V gene. In nucleotides, the CDR3 is TGTGCCACCAGTGATTTGCGAGGGGGCATGGATACGCAGTATTTT. Residues: CATSDLRGGMDTQYF.

There are many counts of this clonotype. The chain joins TRBV3-1 to TRBJ1-1; 9 bases match TRBD1. This CDR3 has 17 residues. Per the germline V gene, CDR1 is LGHDT and CDR2 is YNNKEL (reference sequence). V shed 0 bases and J 3 bases; nucleotides not matched to a gene: 8. CDR3 sequence reads: CASSQEGRGDRDTEAFF. CDR3 nucleotides: TGTGCCAGCAGCCAAGAGGGGAGGGGGGACAGGGACACTGAAGCTTTCTTT.

This clonotype was recorded a few times. This sequence joins TRBV3-1 and TRBJ2-1; D is possibly TRBD2 (6 bases). Looked up from germline, CDR1 is LGHDT and CDR2 is YNNKEL (reference sequence). The V end lost 3 bases, the J end lost 8 bases, and 29 bases lay between the germline ends. The CDR3 contains 19 residues. The CDR3 region is CASSHPGRDPKKGSDEQFF. Here the CDR3 DNA reads TGTGCCAGCAGCCACCCCGGGCGGGACCCCAAAAAAGGTAGCGATGAGCAGTTCTTC.

Many counts were recorded for this clonotype. The chain couples TRBV27 to TRBJ1-1; a weak D match, TRBD1 (6 bases). The germline V gene has CDR1 MNHEY and CDR2 SMNVEV (reference sequence). Trimming shortened V by 5 bases and J by 4 bases, and 11 bases separated the two germline ends. CDR3 length: 13 residues. The CDR3 nucleotides read TGTGCCAGCAGTAGGGACACCTTCACTGAAGCTTTCTTT. It specifies CASSRDTFTEAFF.

V is TRBV6-2 or TRBV6-3 and J is TRBJ2-7; 11 positions agree with TRBD1. The germline gives CDR1 MNHEY, CDR2 SVGEGT. The CDR3 is made up of 12 amino acids. V was pared by 6 bases and J by 7 bases, with 2 bases of the junction left unmatched. The CDR3 DNA is TGTGCCAGCAGGGGGACAGGGGGAGAGCAGTACTTC. Translation gives CASRGTGGEQYF.

This rearrangement joins TRBV7-6 to TRBJ2-5; D possibly matches TRBD1 or TRBD2 (7 bases each). The V and J ends lost 2 bases and 1 base respectively, with 17 bases between them. CDR1 is SGHVS and CDR2 is FNYEAQ in the germline V gene. The CDR3 sequence is 17 residues long. The CDR3 DNA follows: TGTGCCAGCAGCTTAACCCCAGGGGGGGGGGCCCAAGAGACCCAGTACTTC. Translation: CASSLTPGGGAQETQYF.

There are many counts of this clonotype. The rearrangement links TRBV28 to TRBJ2-7; D call uncertain. Germline lookup yields CDR1 MDHEN and CDR2 SYDVKM. V was pared by 9 bases and J by 5 bases, with 20 bases between. The CDR3 length is 14 residues. The CDR3 sequence: CASYSPTVKDEQYF. In DNA form, the CDR3 reads TGTGCCAGTTATAGCCCGACGGTGAAAGACGAGCAGTACTTC.

This sequence joins TRBV6-2 or TRBV6-3 and TRBJ2-3; TRBD2 matches 12 bases. The CDR3 totals 18 residues. Germline loops: CDR1 MNHEY, CDR2 SVGEGT. The ends lost 5 bases at V and 0 bases at J; junction bases unmatched: 9. In DNA, the CDR3 is TGTGCCAGCAGTAGTCGTGCTAGCGGGAGGGCTAGCACAGATACGCAGTATTTT. This encodes CASSSRASGRASTDTQYF.

On this clonotype: A junction end diverges from the germline sequence, so it may reflect a read error. This rearrangement joins TRBV7-3 to TRBJ2-2; D possibly corresponds to TRBD2 (6 bases). The CDR3 runs to 12 residues. CDR1 is SGHTA, CDR2 FQGTGA, per germline. This CDR3 is CASSPRAGGLFF. CDR3 bases: TGTGCCAGCAGCCCCCGGGCCGGGGGGCTGTTTTTT.